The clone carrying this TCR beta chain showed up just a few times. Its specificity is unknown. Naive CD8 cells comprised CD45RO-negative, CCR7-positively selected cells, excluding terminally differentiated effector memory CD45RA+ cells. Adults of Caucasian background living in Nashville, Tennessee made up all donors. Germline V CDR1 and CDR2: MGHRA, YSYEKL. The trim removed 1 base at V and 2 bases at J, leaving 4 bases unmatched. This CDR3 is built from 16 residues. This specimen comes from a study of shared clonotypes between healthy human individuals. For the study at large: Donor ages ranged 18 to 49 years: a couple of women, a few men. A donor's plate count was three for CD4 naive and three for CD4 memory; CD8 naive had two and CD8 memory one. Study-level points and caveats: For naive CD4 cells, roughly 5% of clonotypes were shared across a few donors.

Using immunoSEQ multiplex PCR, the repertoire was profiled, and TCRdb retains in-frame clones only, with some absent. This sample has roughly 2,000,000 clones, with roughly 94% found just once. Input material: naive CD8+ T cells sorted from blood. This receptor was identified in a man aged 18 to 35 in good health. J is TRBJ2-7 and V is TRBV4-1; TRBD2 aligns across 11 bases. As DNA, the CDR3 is TGCGCCAGCAGCCAAGTTCTAGCGGGGGGCGCCTACGAGCAGTACTTC. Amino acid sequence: CASSQVLAGGAYEQYF.